The subject of this entry is one T cell receptor (beta chain). This sample was included in a study of blood T cell repertoires in COVID-19. J was trimmed by 15 bases and V by 4 bases; bases with no gene match: 21. The length of the CDR3 is 16 residues. CDR1 and CDR2 from the germline V gene are SGHNT and YYREEE (reference sequence). Clones were read by immunoSEQ multiplex PCR, and TCRdb kept only the in-frame ones, dropping some. Here the sample spans approximately 130,000 clones, less than 90% being singletons. Material for sequencing was PBMCs or T cells enriched from blood (not recorded which). This TCR was recovered from a man aged 30 to 45 who had recovered from COVID-19. The chain carries TRBV5-4 and TRBJ2-1; 8 nucleotides match TRBD2. The CDR3 nucleotides read TGTGCCAGCAGCGGAAAAGCCGGCCAGCGGGAGTTTGGGCTGTTCTTC. This encodes CASSGKAGQREFGLFF.